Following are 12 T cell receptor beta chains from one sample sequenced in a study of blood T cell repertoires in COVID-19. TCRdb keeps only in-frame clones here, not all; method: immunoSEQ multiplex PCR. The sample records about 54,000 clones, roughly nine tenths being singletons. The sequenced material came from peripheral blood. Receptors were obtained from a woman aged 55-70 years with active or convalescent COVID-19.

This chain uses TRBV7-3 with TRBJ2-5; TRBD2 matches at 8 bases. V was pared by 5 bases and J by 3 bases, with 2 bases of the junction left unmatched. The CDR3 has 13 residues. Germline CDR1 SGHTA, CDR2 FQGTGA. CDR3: CASSPGGEETQYF. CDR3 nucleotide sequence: TGTGCCAGCAGCCCCGGGGGGGAAGAGACCCAGTACTTC.

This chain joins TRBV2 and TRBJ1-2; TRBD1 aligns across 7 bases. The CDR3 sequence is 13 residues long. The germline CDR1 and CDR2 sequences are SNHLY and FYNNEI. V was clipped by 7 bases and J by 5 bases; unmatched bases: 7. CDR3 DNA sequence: TGTGCCAGCATCACCAGGGGGTGGTATGGCTACACCTTC. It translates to CASITRGWYGYTF.

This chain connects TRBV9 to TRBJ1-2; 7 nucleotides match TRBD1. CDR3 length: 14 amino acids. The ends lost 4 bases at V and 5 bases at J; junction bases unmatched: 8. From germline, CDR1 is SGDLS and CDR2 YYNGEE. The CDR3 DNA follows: TGTGCCAGCAGCCCCCGGACAGGAGCATATGGCTACACCTTC. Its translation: CASSPRTGAYGYTF.

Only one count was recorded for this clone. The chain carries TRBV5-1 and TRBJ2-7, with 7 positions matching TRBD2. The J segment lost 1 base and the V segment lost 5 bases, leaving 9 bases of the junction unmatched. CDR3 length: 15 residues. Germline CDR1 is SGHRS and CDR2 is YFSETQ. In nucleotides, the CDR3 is TGCGCCAGCAGACCCGGACTAGTTGATTCCTACGAGCAGTACTTC. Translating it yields CASRPGLVDSYEQYF.

As DNA, the CDR3 is TGTGCCAGCAGTAATACAGGGGGCGGTCAGCCCCAGCATTTT. Residues: CASSNTGGGQPQHF. The V call is TRBV3-1 (or the pseudogene TRBV3-2), the J call TRBJ1-5, with TRBD1 identical over 9 bases. CDR1 is LGHDT and CDR2 is YNNKEL in the germline V gene (reference sequence). The CDR3 is 14 residues long. Trimming removed 6 bases from V and 6 bases from J; junction bases left unmatched: 6.

The CDR3 DNA is TGTGCCAGCAGTCCGTCAACCGGGACTGAAGCTTTCTTT. It specifies CASSPSTGTEAFF. V usage is TRBV28 and J usage is TRBJ1-1; D is undetermined. The CDR3 is made up of 13 amino acids. CDR1 is MDHEN and CDR2 is SYDVKM in the germline V gene. V was cut by 5 bases and J by 5 bases, with 12 bases left in between.

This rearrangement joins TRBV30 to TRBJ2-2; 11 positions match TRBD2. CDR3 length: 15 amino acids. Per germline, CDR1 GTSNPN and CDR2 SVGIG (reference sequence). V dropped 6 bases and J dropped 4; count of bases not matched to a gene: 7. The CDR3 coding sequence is TGTGCCTGTACTAGCGGGAGTAAGGGCACCGGGGAGCTGTTTTTT. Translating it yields CACTSGSKGTGELFF.

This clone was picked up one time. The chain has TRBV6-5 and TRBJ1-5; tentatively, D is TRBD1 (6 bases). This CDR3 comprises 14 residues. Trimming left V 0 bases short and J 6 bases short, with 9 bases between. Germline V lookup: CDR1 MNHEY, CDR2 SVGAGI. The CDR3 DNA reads TGTGCCAGCAGTTACTCCGGGGGGGCTCAGCCCCAGCATTTT. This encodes CASSYSGGAQPQHF.

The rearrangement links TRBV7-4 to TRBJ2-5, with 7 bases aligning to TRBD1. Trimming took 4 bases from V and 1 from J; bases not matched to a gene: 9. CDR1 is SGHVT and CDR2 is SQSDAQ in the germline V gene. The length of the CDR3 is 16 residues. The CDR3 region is CASSSRQGTSQETQYF. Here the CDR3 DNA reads TGTGCCAGCAGCTCGCGACAGGGAACCTCCCAAGAGACCCAGTACTTC.

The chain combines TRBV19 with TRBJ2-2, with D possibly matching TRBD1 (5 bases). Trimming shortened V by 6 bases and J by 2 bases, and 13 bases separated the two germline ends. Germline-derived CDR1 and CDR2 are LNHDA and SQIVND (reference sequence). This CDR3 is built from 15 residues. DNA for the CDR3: TGTGCCAGTAGGCTACAGGCTGGTAACACCGGGGAGCTGTTTTTT. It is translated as CASRLQAGNTGELFF.

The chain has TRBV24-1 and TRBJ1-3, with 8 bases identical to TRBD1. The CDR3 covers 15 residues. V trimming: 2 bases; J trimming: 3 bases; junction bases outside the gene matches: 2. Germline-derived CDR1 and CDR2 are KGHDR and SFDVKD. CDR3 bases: TGTGCCACCAGTGATTCAGGGGGCTATGGAAACACCATATATTTT. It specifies CATSDSGGYGNTIYF.

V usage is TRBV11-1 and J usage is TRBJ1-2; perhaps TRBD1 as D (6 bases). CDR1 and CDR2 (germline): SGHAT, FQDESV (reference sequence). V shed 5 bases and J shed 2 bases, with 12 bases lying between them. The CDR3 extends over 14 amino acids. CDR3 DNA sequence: TGTGCCAGCAGCCCCCGGGACACAAACTATGGCTACACCTTC. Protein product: CASSPRDTNYGYTF.